This T cell receptor (beta chain) was captured in a study of cytomegalovirus exposure and HLA in healthy donors. Study-wide points: CMV antigen specificity of three CMV-associated chains was confirmed in vitro.

Sequencing used immunoSEQ multiplex PCR; TCRdb keeps in-frame clones, though not all of them. The sample has roughly 70,000 clones, 95% to 96% seen once. Points on this clone: Its specificity is not known.

The CDR3 consists of 14 residues. The chain links TRBV21-1 to TRBJ1-2; the table calls TRBD1, which could not be checked here. TRBV21-1 is termed a pseudogene. The receptor's source is a woman aged 18-29 years in good health and CMV-seropositive. The sample was PBMCs. The CDR3 here is CASCTGGCRYGYTF. The CDR3 DNA is TGTGCCAGCTGCACTGGGGGCTGTAGATATGGCTACACCTTC.